This T cell receptor (beta chain) was sequenced in a study of cytomegalovirus exposure and HLA in healthy donors. On the study more broadly: A subsequent analysis stated that the 120 or so validation repertoires were run on the same platform as the approximately 710 first-cohort repertoires.

The assay was immunoSEQ multiplex PCR, and TCRdb's table has in-frame clones only and misses some. This sample carries approximately 230,000 clones, over 75% of them seen once, and the ten largest clones take 12%. Notes on the study in general: There were around 160 TCR beta chains listed as cytomegalovirus-associated. Most TCR sequences were rare, but some public TCRs occurred in many donors. First-cohort TCR clusters were later found to tend to co-occur in the 120 validation repertoires.

V gave up 2 bases and J gave up 4 bases, with 9 bases separating them. CDR1 is GTSNPN, CDR2 SVGIG, per germline (reference sequence). The CDR3 consists of 13 residues. Points on this clone: Its antigen is unknown. This sample includes further DNA sequences coding for the same CDR3.

The clonotype was recovered from a young man in good health and CMV-seropositive. This chain connects TRBV30 to TRBJ1-5, with no clear D. Sample: PBMCs. The DNA for the CDR3 is TGTGCCTGGAGTAAAGCGGGGAATCAGCCCCAGCATTTT. Protein product: CAWSKAGNQPQHF.